A selection of T cell receptor beta chains follows, all from one sample in a study of blood T cell repertoires in COVID-19. Sequenced by immunoSEQ multiplex PCR; TCRdb stores in-frame clones only, minus some. Of 250,000 or so clones in the sample, approximately 92% were seen once. The material sequenced was peripheral blood. The receptors were gathered from a woman between 35 and 50 years old who had recovered from COVID-19. Both conserved end residues are part of each CDR3. D genes are given only for firm matches. Clone sizes are given selectively: once, few, many, or a class where the clone is expanded.

D: TRBD1; J: TRBJ2-7; V: TRBV27; size: NA; length: 13; DNA: TGTGCCAGCAGCCCGAGACAGGGGAGCGAGCAGTACTTC; CDR3: CASSPRQGSEQYF
D: NA; J: TRBJ2-7; V: TRBV7-2; size: NA; length: 15; DNA: TGTGCCAGCAGCTTCTTTACAGGGCCGTCCTACGAGCAGTACTTC; CDR3: CASSFFTGPSYEQYF
D: TRBD1; J: TRBJ1-5; V: TRBV6-6; size: NA; length: 15; DNA: TGTGCCAGCAGTCGTCGGACAGGGGGGGATCAGCCCCAGCATTTT; CDR3: CASSRRTGGDQPQHF
D: NA; J: TRBJ1-5; V: TRBV24-1; size: NA; length: 14; DNA: TGTGCCACCAGTCCCGAGTATAGCAATCAGCCCCAGCATTTT; CDR3: CATSPEYSNQPQHF
D: NA; J: TRBJ1-3; V: TRBV3-1/TRBV3-2; size: NA; length: 15; DNA: TGTGCCAGCAGCCAATCGGGGTACTCTGGAAACACCATATATTTT; CDR3: CASSQSGYSGNTIYF
D: TRBD1; J: TRBJ1-1; V: TRBV18; size: NA; length: 17; DNA: TGTGCCAGCTCACCAAAACAGGGGGCCAGAGTAGACACTGAAGCTTTCTTT; CDR3: CASSPKQGARVDTEAFF
D: NA; J: TRBJ2-1; V: TRBV5-1; size: once; length: 13; DNA: TGCGCCAGCAGCACTGGAGTGGGCAATGAGCAGTTCTTC; CDR3: CASSTGVGNEQFF
D: TRBD2; J: TRBJ2-1; V: TRBV27; size: few; length: 14; DNA: TGTGCCAGCAGTTTGCGGGGGGTGAGAAATGAGCAGTTCTTC; CDR3: CASSLRGVRNEQFF
D: NA; J: TRBJ1-5; V: TRBV4-1; size: NA; length: 13; DNA: TGCGCCAGCAGCCAAGAAGGGAGCGAACCCCAGCATTTT; CDR3: CASSQEGSEPQHF
D: NA; J: TRBJ2-1; V: TRBV9; size: NA; length: 15; DNA: TGTGCCAGCAGCGCTAGTGCCCGCTCCTACAATGAGCAGTTCTTC; CDR3: CASSASARSYNEQFF
D: NA; J: TRBJ2-7; V: TRBV11-2; size: NA; length: 14; DNA: TGTGCCAGCAGCGTGGGGGCCCCCTCCTACGAGCAGTACTTC; CDR3: CASSVGAPSYEQYF
D: TRBD2; J: TRBJ2-1; V: TRBV3-1/TRBV3-2; size: NA; length: 16; DNA: TGTGCCAGCAGCGGGGAGGGAATAGCGGGGGTCAATGAGCAGTTCTTC; CDR3: CASSGEGIAGVNEQFF
D: TRBD1; J: TRBJ2-5; V: TRBV6-5; size: NA; length: 14; DNA: TGTGCCAGCAGGAGGACAGGGGGGAAAGAGACCCAGTACTTC; CDR3: CASRRTGGKETQYF
D: NA; J: TRBJ1-5; V: TRBV3-1/TRBV3-2; size: NA; length: 12; DNA: TGTGCCAGCAGCCGCCTAGATCAGCCCCAGCATTTT; CDR3: CASSRLDQPQHF
D: NA; J: TRBJ2-7; V: TRBV12-3/TRBV12-4; size: NA; length: 11; DNA: TGTGCCAGCAGTTTAGCGGAGAAGCAGTACTTC; CDR3: CASSLAEKQYF
D: TRBD1; J: TRBJ2-3; V: TRBV30; size: NA; length: 13; DNA: TGTGCCCGTAAACAGGGGAAAACAGATACGCAGTATTTT; CDR3: CARKQGKTDTQYF
D: TRBD2; J: TRBJ2-3; V: TRBV9; size: NA; length: 15; DNA: TGTGCCAGCAGCGTAGACGGGGACTACACAGATACGCAGTATTTT; CDR3: CASSVDGDYTDTQYF